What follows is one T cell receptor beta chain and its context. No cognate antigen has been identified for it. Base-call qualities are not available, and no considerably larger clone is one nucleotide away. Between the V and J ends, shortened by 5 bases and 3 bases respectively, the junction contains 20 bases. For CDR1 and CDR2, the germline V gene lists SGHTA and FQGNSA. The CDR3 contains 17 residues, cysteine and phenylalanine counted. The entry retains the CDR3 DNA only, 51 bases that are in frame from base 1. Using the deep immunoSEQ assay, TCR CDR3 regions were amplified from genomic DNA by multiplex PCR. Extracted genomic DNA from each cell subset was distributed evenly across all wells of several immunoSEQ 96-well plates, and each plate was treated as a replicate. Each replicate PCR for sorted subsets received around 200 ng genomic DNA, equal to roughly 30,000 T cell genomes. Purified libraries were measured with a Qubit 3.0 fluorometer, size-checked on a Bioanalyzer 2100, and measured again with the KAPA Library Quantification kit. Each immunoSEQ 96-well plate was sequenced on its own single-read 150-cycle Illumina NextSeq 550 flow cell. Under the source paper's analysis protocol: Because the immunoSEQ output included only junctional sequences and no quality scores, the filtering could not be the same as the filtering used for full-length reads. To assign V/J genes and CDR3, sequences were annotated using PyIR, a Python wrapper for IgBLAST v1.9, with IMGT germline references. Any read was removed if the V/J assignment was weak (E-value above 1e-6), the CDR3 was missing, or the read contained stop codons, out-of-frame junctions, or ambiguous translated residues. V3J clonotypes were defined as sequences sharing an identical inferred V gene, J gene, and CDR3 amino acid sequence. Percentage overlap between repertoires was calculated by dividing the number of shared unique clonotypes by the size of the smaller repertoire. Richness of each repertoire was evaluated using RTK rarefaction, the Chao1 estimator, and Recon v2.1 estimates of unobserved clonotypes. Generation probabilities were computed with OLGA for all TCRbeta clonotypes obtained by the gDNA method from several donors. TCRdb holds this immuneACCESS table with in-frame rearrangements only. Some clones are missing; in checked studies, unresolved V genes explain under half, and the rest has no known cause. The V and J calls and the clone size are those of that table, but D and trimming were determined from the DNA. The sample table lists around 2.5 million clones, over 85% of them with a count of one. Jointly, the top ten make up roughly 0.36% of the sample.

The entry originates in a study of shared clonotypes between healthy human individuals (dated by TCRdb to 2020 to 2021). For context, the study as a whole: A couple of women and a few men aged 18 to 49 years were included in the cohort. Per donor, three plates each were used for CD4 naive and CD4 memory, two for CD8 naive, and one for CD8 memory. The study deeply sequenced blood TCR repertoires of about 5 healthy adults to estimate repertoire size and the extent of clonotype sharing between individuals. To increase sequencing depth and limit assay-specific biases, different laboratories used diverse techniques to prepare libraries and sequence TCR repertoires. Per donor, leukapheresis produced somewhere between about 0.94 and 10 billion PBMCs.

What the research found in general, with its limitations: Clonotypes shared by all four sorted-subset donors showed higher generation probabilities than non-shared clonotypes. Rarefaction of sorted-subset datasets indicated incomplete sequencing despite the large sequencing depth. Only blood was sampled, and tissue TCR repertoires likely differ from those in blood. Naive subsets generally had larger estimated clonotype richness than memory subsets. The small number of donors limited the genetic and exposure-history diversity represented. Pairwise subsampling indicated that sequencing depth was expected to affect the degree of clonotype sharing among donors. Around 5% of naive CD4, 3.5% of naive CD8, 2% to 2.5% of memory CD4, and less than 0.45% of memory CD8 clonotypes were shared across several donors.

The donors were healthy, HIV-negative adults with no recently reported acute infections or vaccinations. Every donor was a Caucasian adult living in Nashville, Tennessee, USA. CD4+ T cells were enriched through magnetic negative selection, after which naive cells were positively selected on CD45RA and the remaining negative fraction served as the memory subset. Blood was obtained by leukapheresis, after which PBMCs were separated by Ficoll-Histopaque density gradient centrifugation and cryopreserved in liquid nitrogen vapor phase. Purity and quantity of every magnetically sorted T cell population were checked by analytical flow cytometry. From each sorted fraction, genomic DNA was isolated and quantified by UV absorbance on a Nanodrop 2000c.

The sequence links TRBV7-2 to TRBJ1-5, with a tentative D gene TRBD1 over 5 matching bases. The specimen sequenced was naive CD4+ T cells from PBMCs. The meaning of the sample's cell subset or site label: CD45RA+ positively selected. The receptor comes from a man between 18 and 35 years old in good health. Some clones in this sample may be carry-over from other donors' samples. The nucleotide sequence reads TGTGCCAGCAGCCTACTCGGGGTGGGGACTCTCAATCAGCCCCAGCATTTT. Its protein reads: CASSLLGVGTLNQPQHF.